The clone carrying this T cell receptor beta chain has only a few counts. What it binds is not known. cDNA reverse transcribed from extracted RNA served as the sequencing template. Using immunoSEQ multiplex PCR, the repertoire was profiled, and TCRdb retains in-frame clones only, with some absent. Of about 130,000 clones detected, 45% to 65% appear once; the ten largest clones hold less than 5.5%. Germline values: CDR1 SQVTM, CDR2 ANQGSEA. V lost 4 bases and J lost 1, with 13 bases in between. CDR3 length equals 15 residues. This sample is drawn from a study of CD8+ T cells in alopecia areata. Study information: Those treated were given oral tofacitinib at 5 to 10 mg twice daily.

Researchers took lesional scalp punch biopsies and peripheral blood from people who were alopecia areata patients. Study-wide results and limits: Against the mouse data, patients shared TCRs less clearly, possibly for HLA reasons.

Here the sequenced sample was CD4+ T cells sorted from blood, taken at week 0. The clonotype was recovered from a human donor with alopecia areata. J is TRBJ2-2 and V is TRBV29-1; D might be TRBD1 (5 bases). The CDR3 region has the DNA TGCAGCGTTGGGAAGCTCGGACAGAACACCGGGGAGCTGTTTTTT. Translation gives CSVGKLGQNTGELFF.